The sequence of this TCR beta chain was determined in a study of blood T cell repertoires in COVID-19. CDR3 length equals 14 residues. Per germline, CDR1 SGHDN and CDR2 FVKESK. The V gene lost 2 bases and the J gene lost 4 bases, with 11 bases spanning the gap. TCRdb keeps only in-frame clones here, not all; method: immunoSEQ multiplex PCR. The sample records approximately 230,000 clones, about nine tenths being singletons. The chain has TRBV14 and TRBJ1-1; D perhaps matches TRBD1 (5 bases). The receptor was derived from a man between 18 and 35 years old who had recovered from COVID-19. The sample taken for sequencing was PBMCs or T cells enriched from blood (not recorded which). CDR3 in DNA: TGTGCCAGCAGCCAACTTGGAGGGGCCACTGAAGCTTTCTTT. Translating gives CASSQLGGATEAFF.